One and the same sample provided the 27 T cell receptor beta chains below, sequenced in a study of sequential checkpoint blockade in melanoma. TCRdb keeps only in-frame clones here, not all; method: immunoSEQ multiplex PCR. The sample consists of approximately 26,000 clones, 77% of them appearing once. Indicated treatment: randomized to nivolumab then ipilimumab (arm A) or the reverse (arm B). The starting material was CD8+ T cells sorted from blood (inferred from file names), obtained from a patient given nivolumab and ipilimumab in sequence. The receptors originated from a human donor with melanoma.

This chain uses TRBV2 with TRBJ2-7; D might be TRBD2 (5 bases). Trimming stripped 9 bases from V and 2 bases from J, with 11 bases between. Per germline, CDR1 SNHLY and CDR2 FYNNEI. CDR3 length: 12 residues. The CDR3, as DNA: TGTGCCAGGAGGGATCCCACCTACGAGCAGTACTTC. Its protein is CARRDPTYEQYF.

This chain joins TRBV9 and TRBJ1-5; D might be TRBD1 (6 bases). The CDR3 runs to 15 residues. From germline, CDR1 is SGDLS and CDR2 YYNGEE. V lost 1 base to trimming and J lost 0 bases, with 8 bases between them. CDR3 nucleotide sequence: TGTGCCAGCAGCGTAACAGGGTATAGCAATCAGCCCCAGCATTTT. Translation: CASSVTGYSNQPQHF.

The V call is TRBV9, the J call TRBJ2-1; TRBD2 matches 15 bases. There are 19 residues in the CDR3. Per the germline V gene, CDR1 is SGDLS and CDR2 is YYNGEE. Trimming removed 2 bases from V and 5 bases from J; junction bases left unmatched: 11. CDR3 sequence: CASSVRTFWTSGGDNEQFF. The CDR3, as DNA: TGTGCCAGCAGCGTTCGGACTTTCTGGACTAGCGGGGGGGACAATGAGCAGTTCTTC.

The chain is built from TRBV27 and TRBJ2-7; tentatively, D is TRBD1 (5 bases). The CDR3 contains 13 residues. Germline CDR1 reads MNHEY; CDR2 reads SMNVEV (reference sequence). The germline V and J ends were trimmed by 5 bases and 0 bases, with 8 bases remaining between them. CDR3 residues: CASSPTVSYEQYF. Written as DNA, the CDR3 is TGTGCCAGCAGTCCGACAGTCTCCTACGAGCAGTACTTC.

Written as DNA, the CDR3 is TGTGCCAGCAGCGGAAGAAAGACAAGTCTTTATGGCTACACCTTC. Amino acids: CASSGRKTSLYGYTF. The V and J genes are TRBV9 and TRBJ1-2; D remains ambiguous. Trimming pared 3 bases from V and 5 bases from J, leaving 17 bases between. The germline V gene encodes CDR1 SGDLS and CDR2 YYNGEE. The CDR3 has 15 amino acids.

There are a few counts of this clone. The CDR3 region has the DNA TGTGCCAGCAGTACCCCCCGGGCTGGAAACACCATATATTTT. Translated, it gives CASSTPRAGNTIYF. This chain joins TRBV28 and TRBJ1-3; D gene uncertain. The CDR3 covers 14 residues. Germline assignment: CDR1 MDHEN and CDR2 SYDVKM. V lost 5 bases, J lost 2 bases, and 10 bases lay in between.

The V and J genes are TRBV27 and TRBJ2-2, with unresolved D. Germline V lookup: CDR1 MNHEY, CDR2 SMNVEV (reference sequence). With 2 bases removed from V and 2 bases from J, the gap between germline ends came to 9 bases. The CDR3 covers 15 residues. In DNA, the CDR3 is TGTGCCAGCAGTTTAATTCCGGGTAACACCGGGGAGCTGTTTTTT. Its protein is CASSLIPGNTGELFF.

CDR3 in DNA: TGTGCCAGCAGTTCCTTGAAACTTCTTAGCGGGAGTTTGGGTAATGAGCAGTTCTTC. Residues: CASSSLKLLSGSLGNEQFF. The chain combines TRBV27 with TRBJ2-1, with TRBD2 identical over 9 bases. Germline V gene lookup returns CDR1 MNHEY and CDR2 SMNVEV (reference sequence). The trim removed 4 bases at V and 7 bases at J, leaving 20 bases unmatched. This CDR3 has 19 residues.

The chain carries TRBV25-1 and TRBJ1-2, with TRBD1 matching over 9 bases. The CDR3 spans 15 residues. CDR1 MGHDK and CDR2 SYGVNS come from the germline V gene. The V gene end was trimmed by 7 bases and the J gene end by 4 bases; junction bases not matched to a gene: 10. CDR3 bases: TGTGCCAGCAAGGGGTGGGACAGGGCCCTCTATGGCTACACCTTC. Translating it yields CASKGWDRALYGYTF.

V gene TRBV13 combines with J gene TRBJ2-7, with TRBD1 as a possible D gene (6 bases). The germline V and J ends were trimmed by 6 bases and 4 bases, with 19 bases remaining between them. The length of the CDR3 is 15 residues. Germline V gene sequence: CDR1 PRHDT, CDR2 FYEKMQ (reference sequence). The CDR3 sequence: CASSFVSQGRYEQYF. The DNA of the CDR3 is TGTGCCAGCAGTTTCGTTTCGCAGGGGCGGTACGAGCAGTACTTC. Variable domain in full (rest from reference TRBV13 and TRBJ2-7): AAGVIQSPRHLIKEKRETATLKCYPIPRHDTVYWYQQGPGQDPQFLISFYEKMQSDKGSIPDRFSAQQFSDYHSELNMSSLELGDSALYFCASSFVSQGRYEQYFGPGTRLTVT.

This chain uses TRBV9 with TRBJ2-5; 11 bases are shared with TRBD2. After removal of 4 bases from V and 2 bases from J, the junction contained 7 bases not matched to a gene. The CDR3 runs to 16 residues. CDR1 and CDR2 from the germline V gene are SGDLS and YYNGEE. CDR3: CASSPWTSGPQETQYF. DNA for the CDR3: TGTGCCAGCAGCCCATGGACTAGCGGGCCACAAGAGACCCAGTACTTC. The variable domain in full, with the rest retrieved from reference TRBV9 and TRBJ2-5, is DSGVTQTPKHLITATGQRVTLRCSPRSGDLSVYWYQQSLDQGLQFLIQYYNGEERAKGNILERFSAQQFPDLHSELNLSSLELGDSALYFCASSPWTSGPQETQYFGPGTRLLVL.

The chain is built from TRBV4-1 and TRBJ2-2, with 8 bases lining up with TRBD2. V gave up 1 base and J gave up 7 bases; unmatched junction bases: 2. Germline lookup yields CDR1 MGHRA and CDR2 YSYEKL. The CDR3 is 14 residues long. The CDR3, as DNA: TGCGCCAGCAGCCAAGGGACTAGCAGCGGGGAGCTGTTTTTT. It specifies CASSQGTSSGELFF.

The J gene is TRBJ2-1, the V gene TRBV2; possibly TRBD2 for D (5 bases). V lost 3 bases and J 8 bases, leaving 17 bases between the germline ends. CDR3 length equals 15 residues. Germline V gene sequence: CDR1 SNHLY, CDR2 FYNNEI. The CDR3 bases are TGTGCCAGCAGTGACATAGAGGGAAGTGTGGATGAGCAGTTCTTC. Translated: CASSDIEGSVDEQFF.

This clone was seen a few times. The rearrangement joins TRBV10-3 to TRBJ2-3, with TRBD1 matching over 8 bases. CDR3 size: 14 residues. Losses at the gene ends were 2 bases for V and 6 bases for J; bases not matched to a gene: 4. Germline V gene data show CDR1 as ENHRY and CDR2 as SYGVKD. The CDR3 here is CAISEGQGADTQYF. CDR3 coding DNA: TGTGCCATCAGTGAGGGACAGGGCGCGGATACGCAGTATTTT.

The gene calls are TRBV9 and TRBJ2-2; a weak D match, TRBD2 (7 bases). This CDR3 is 16 amino acids long. The germline gives CDR1 SGDLS, CDR2 YYNGEE. V was pared by 3 bases and J by 4 bases, with 16 bases between. CDR3 coding DNA: TGTGCCAGCAGCGGCGAGGGGGGGGCCGGCACCGGGGAGCTGTTTTTT. Its protein is CASSGEGGAGTGELFF.

The V and J genes are TRBV7-3 and TRBJ2-5; TRBD2 agrees at 12 bases. The CDR3 contains 19 residues. J gave up 0 bases and V 1 base, and 9 bases lay outside the gene matches. CDR1 is SGHTA and CDR2 is FQGTGA in the germline V gene. The CDR3 DNA reads as TGTGCCAGCAGCTTAAGTCGACCTAGCGGGGGGGCGTACCAAGAGACCCAGTACTTC. It yields the protein CASSLSRPSGGAYQETQYF. Drawing the rest from reference TRBV7-3 and TRBJ2-5, the complete variable domain is GAGVSQTPSNKVTEKGKYVELRCDPISGHTALYWYRQSLGQGPEFLIYFQGTGAADDSGLPNDRFFAVRPEGSVSTLKIQRTERGDSAVYLCASSLSRPSGGAYQETQYFGPGTRLLVL.

The rearrangement links TRBV7-9 to TRBJ1-2; D perhaps matches TRBD1 (5 bases). The CDR3 has 12 amino acids. Germline loops: CDR1 SEHNR, CDR2 FQNEAQ (reference sequence). V was pared by 5 bases and J by 14 bases, with 18 bases between. The CDR3 region is CASSPGGGSLTF. CDR3 bases: TGTGCCAGCAGCCCCGGGGGGGGGTCCTTGACCTTC.

This clone was seen once. The chain couples TRBV7-9 to TRBJ2-5; D unclear. The DNA end lines up better with TRBJ2-7; the J call may be wrong. Germline V gene lookup returns CDR1 SEHNR and CDR2 FQNEAQ (reference sequence). There are 11 residues in the CDR3. This CDR3 is CASSLGNEQYF. The CDR3 DNA follows: TGTGCCAGCAGCTTAGGTAACGAGCAGTACTTC.

The chain has TRBV4-3 and TRBJ2-1; the D is unclear. V dropped 0 bases and J dropped 6 bases, with 12 bases sitting between them. The CDR3 has 15 residues. Germline CDR1 reads LGHNA; CDR2 reads YSLEER. CDR3 amino acids: CASSQDLRLGNEQFF. Written as DNA, the CDR3 is TGCGCCAGCAGCCAAGATTTGCGGCTAGGCAATGAGCAGTTCTTC.

The chain carries TRBV4-1 and TRBJ2-1, with 16 nucleotides matching TRBD2. Germline trimming cut 0 bases from V and 9 bases from J; bases unmatched to any gene: 11. Germline CDR1 is MGHRA and CDR2 is YSYEKL. This CDR3 has 19 residues. The CDR3 spells CASSQEPVGLAGGLTEQFF. CDR3 DNA: TGCGCCAGCAGCCAAGAGCCTGTGGGACTAGCGGGGGGGCTTACTGAGCAGTTCTTC.

This chain uses TRBV6-5 with TRBJ2-5; tentative D call: TRBD1 (5 bases). The length of the CDR3 is 12 residues. V was trimmed by 6 bases and J by 6 bases, leaving 11 bases between them. In germline, CDR1 is MNHEY, CDR2 SVGAGI. The CDR3 DNA follows: TGTGCCAGCAGCCCAGGGTCAAAGACCCAGTACTTC. Encoded protein: CASSPGSKTQYF.

The CDR3: CASSQAPPHAGGTTQYF. CDR3 nucleotide sequence: TGCGCCAGCAGCCAAGCACCCCCCCACGCGGGGGGGACGACGCAGTATTTT. V gene TRBV4-3 combines with J gene TRBJ2-3; the match to TRBD2 covers 9 bases. Trimming at V came to 1 base and at J to 9 bases, leaving 14 bases not matched to a gene. Germline V gives CDR1 LGHNA, CDR2 YSLEER. The length of the CDR3 is 17 residues.

V usage is TRBV4-3 and J usage is TRBJ1-3; D unresolved. The CDR3 is made up of 14 amino acids. Germline V gene lookup returns CDR1 LGHNA and CDR2 YSLEER. The V end lost 4 bases, the J end lost 6 bases, and 13 bases lay between the germline ends. The CDR3 coding sequence is TGCGCCAGCAGCCCCCACAGCCCCTTAAACACCATATATTTT. It specifies CASSPHSPLNTIYF.

V gene TRBV7-6 combines with J gene TRBJ1-5; no definite D call. This CDR3 has 13 residues. CDR1 is SGHVS, CDR2 FNYEAQ, per germline. Trimming cost V 2 bases and J 5 bases, with 7 bases left between them. CDR3 nucleotide sequence: TGTGCCAGCAGCTTACGGGTCGATCAGCCCCAGCATTTT. Its protein is CASSLRVDQPQHF.

The V gene is TRBV30, the J gene TRBJ2-5; D is ambiguous. The germline V gene encodes CDR1 GTSNPN and CDR2 SVGIG (reference sequence). V lost 1 base to trimming and J lost 2 bases, with 14 bases between them. CDR3 length equals 15 residues. The DNA of the CDR3 is TGTGCCTGGAGTGCCGCGGAGTTGGCGCAAGAGACCCAGTACTTC. This sequence encodes CAWSAAELAQETQYF. The whole variable domain, filled in from reference TRBV30 and TRBJ2-5, reads SQTIHQWPATLVQPVGSPLSLECTVEGTSNPNLYWYRQAAGRGLQLLFYSVGIGQISSEVPQNLSASRPQDRQFILSSKKLLLSDSGFYLCAWSAAELAQETQYFGPGTRLLVL.

This chain joins TRBV4-1 and TRBJ2-7; D is perhaps TRBD2 (6 bases). V dropped 1 base and J dropped 5 bases, with 12 bases sitting between them. The germline CDR1 and CDR2 sequences are MGHRA and YSYEKL. The CDR3 has 14 residues. In DNA form, the CDR3 reads TGCGCCAGCAGCCAAGGCCCCGGGACTGACGAGCAGTACTTC. Its translation is CASSQGPGTDEQYF.

This clone appeared a few times. Written as DNA, the CDR3 is TGTGCCAGCAGCCAAGTTGGGGCTAGCGGGGGGCTGTACTTC. Encoded protein: CASSQVGASGGLYF. The chain employs TRBV14 and TRBJ2-7; TRBD2 aligns across 11 bases. V trimming: 1 base; J trimming: 12 bases; junction bases outside the gene matches: 8. Per the germline V gene, CDR1 is SGHDN and CDR2 is FVKESK. This CDR3 is built from 14 residues.